This paragraph reports one T cell receptor beta chain. The antigen is unknown. The sample belongs to a study of spatial heterogeneity in lung cancer. Study overall: The average appearance count of each unique TCR and UMI combination in raw reads was more than nine.

Study-wide points: Higher tumor mutation counts went along with higher counts of expanded intratumoral alpha and beta TCRs.

TCRdb re-analysed the 5' RACE reads in MiXCR, keeping a single row per CDR3 protein. The sample has 7,500 to 9,500 distinct CDR3 sequences, around 5% seen once; the top ten hold 13% to 15%. As for time point: sample taken at primary tumor resection. There were around 72 donors, all of them untreated patients with early-stage non-small cell lung cancer. Unsorted whole RNA samples from tumor, nontumor lung or frozen PBMC were sequenced. Sequences were derived from lung tumor tissue, sampled at surgery. The receptor was derived from a female donor with early-stage non-small cell lung cancer.

CDR3 sequence (DNA): TGTGCCAGCAGGGGACAGGGGAGGTCCGAGCAGTACTTC. Translated: CASRGQGRSEQYF. The chain recombines TRBV6-1 with TRBJ2-7; 10 bases fit TRBD1. Trimming removed 6 bases from V and 6 bases from J; junction bases left unmatched: 5. Germline V gene data show CDR1 as MNHNS and CDR2 as SASEGT. This CDR3 region has 13 residues.